This T cell receptor (beta chain) is from a study of immune heterogeneity within non-small cell lung tumors. Overall study results and limits: Local tumor mutational burden, with an R of roughly 0.3, correlated moderately but significantly with local T-cell clonality.

The table lists this clonotype with a few counts. The target antigen is unknown. At approximately 600 ng per sample, bulk tumor genomic DNA provided the template. Collection of several biopsies per primary tumor, spaced far apart, took place during surgery. Patients went through curative surgery, and their non-small cell lung cancer was untreated and newly diagnosed. There were over twelve donors in total. They were all newly diagnosed non-small cell lung cancer patients undergoing surgery with curative intent. CDR3 length: 14 amino acids. V shed 7 bases and J shed 5 bases, with 18 bases lying between them. Germline loops: CDR1 DFQATT, CDR2 SNEGSKA (reference sequence). Amplifying TCR beta CDR3 involved multiplex PCR carried out with 32 V and 13 J primers. TCRdb recomputed calls from the multiplex PCR reads with MiXCR, one row per CDR3 protein. The sample includes 4,200 or so distinct CDR3 sequences, 20% to 25% of them seen just once.

The sequence was collected from a man aged 55-75 years with non-small cell lung cancer. The specimen was lung tumor tissue. The chain links TRBV20-1 to TRBJ1-5, with TRBD1 as a possible D gene (6 bases). This CDR3 is CSGKGAGVDQPQHF. DNA of the CDR3: TGCAGTGGCAAAGGGGCAGGGGTCGATCAGCCCCAGCATTTT.